This TCR beta chain stems from a study of tissue T cells after allogeneic stem cell transplantation. Whole-study results and caveats: Shared clones across patients were few; motif clustering revealed tissue-specific shared signatures. Blood and spleen captured only part of the tissue TCR repertoire.

About this clone itself: Its antigen remains unidentified. Gene names denote mouse genes. The CDR3 end falls 1 residue outside the read, so it is completed with the germline J gene.

Time point described: mouse harvest day 7 after allogeneic transplant. Each mouse received 10^7 T-cell-depleted marrow cells plus 10^6 splenic CD5+ T cells by tail vein. This mouse GVHD model was MHC-mismatched B6 to BALB/c, profiled day 7 or 14. Some clones are missing from TCRdb's copy, which holds only in-frame ones; the method was immunoSEQ multiplex PCR. The data contain around 9,300 clones, 45% of them seen just once; the ten biggest clones take up 7% to 8.5%. CDR1 and CDR2 (germline): GKSSPN, SITVG. V trimming: 0 bases; J trimming: 5 bases; junction bases outside the gene matches: 1. This CDR3 has 14 residues.

The source is a female BALB/c mouse given C57BL/6 T cells with graft-versus-host disease after an allogeneic hematopoietic cell transplant. This chain joins TRBV31 and TRBJ1-6, with TRBD1 identical over 7 bases. Being an ORF, TRBJ1-6 has a function that is uncertain. The source material was gut tissue. The covered CDR3 bases are TGTGCCTGGAGTCTCGGGACAGATAATTCGCCCCTCTAC. Its translation is CAWSLGTDNSPLY. The entire CDR3 reads CAWSLGTDNSPLYF.